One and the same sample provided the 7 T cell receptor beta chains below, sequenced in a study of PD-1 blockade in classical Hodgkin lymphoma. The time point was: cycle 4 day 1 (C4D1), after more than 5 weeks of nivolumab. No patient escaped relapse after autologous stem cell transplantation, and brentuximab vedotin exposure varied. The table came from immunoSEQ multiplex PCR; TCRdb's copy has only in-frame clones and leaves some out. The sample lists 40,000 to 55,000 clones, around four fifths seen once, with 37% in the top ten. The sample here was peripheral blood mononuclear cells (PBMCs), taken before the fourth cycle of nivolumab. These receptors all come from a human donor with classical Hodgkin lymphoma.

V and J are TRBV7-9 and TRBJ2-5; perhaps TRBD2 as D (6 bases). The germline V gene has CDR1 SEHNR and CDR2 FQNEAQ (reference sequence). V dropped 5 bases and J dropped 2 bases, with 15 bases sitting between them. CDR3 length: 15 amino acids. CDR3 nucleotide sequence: TGTGCCAGCAGCAGGTTATTGGGGGGACAAGAGACCCAGTACTTC. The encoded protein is CASSRLLGGQETQYF.

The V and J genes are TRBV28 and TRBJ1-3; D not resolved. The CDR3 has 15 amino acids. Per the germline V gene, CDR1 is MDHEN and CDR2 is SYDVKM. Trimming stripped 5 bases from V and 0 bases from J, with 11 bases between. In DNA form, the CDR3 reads TGTGCCAGCAGTGGGGAGAGTTCCTCTGGAAACACCATATATTTT. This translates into CASSGESSSGNTIYF. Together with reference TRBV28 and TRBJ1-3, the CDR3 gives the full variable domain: DVKVTQSSRYLVKRTGEKVFLECVQDMDHENMFWYRQDPGLGLRLIYFSYDVKMKEKGDIPEGYSVSREKKERFSLILESASTNQTSMYLCASSGESSSGNTIYFGEGSWLTVV.

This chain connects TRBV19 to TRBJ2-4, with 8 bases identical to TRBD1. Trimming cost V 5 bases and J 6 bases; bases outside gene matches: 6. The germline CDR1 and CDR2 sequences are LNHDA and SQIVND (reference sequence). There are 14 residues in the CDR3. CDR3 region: CASSLGQDPNIQYF. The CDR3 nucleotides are TGTGCCAGTAGTCTGGGACAGGATCCAAACATTCAGTACTTC.

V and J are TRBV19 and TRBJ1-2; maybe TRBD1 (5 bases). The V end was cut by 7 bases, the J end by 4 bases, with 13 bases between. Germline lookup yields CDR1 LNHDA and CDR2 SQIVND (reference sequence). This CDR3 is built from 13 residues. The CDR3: CASISRDRYGYTF. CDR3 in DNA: TGTGCCAGTATTTCCAGGGACCGCTATGGCTACACCTTC.

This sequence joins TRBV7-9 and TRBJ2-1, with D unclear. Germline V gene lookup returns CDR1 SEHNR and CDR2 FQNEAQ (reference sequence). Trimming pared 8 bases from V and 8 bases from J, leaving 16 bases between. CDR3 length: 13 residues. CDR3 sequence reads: CASLAQPGDEQFF. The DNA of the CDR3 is TGTGCCAGCCTCGCCCAGCCGGGTGATGAGCAGTTCTTC.

The DNA for the CDR3 is TGTGCCAGCAGCCTAGTGGGAAGGTATAATTCACCCCTCCACTTT. It codes for CASSLVGRYNSPLHF. The V gene is TRBV7-2, the J gene TRBJ1-6; D call uncertain. Trimming removed 5 bases at V and 4 bases at J, with 12 bases between. The CDR3 runs to 15 residues. In germline, CDR1 is SGHTA, CDR2 FQGNSA.

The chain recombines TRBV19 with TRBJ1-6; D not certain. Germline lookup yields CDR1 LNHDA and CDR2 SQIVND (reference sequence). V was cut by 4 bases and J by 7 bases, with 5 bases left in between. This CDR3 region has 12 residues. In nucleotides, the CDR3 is TGTGCCAGTAGTAACGGGAATTCACCCCTCCACTTT. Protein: CASSNGNSPLHF.